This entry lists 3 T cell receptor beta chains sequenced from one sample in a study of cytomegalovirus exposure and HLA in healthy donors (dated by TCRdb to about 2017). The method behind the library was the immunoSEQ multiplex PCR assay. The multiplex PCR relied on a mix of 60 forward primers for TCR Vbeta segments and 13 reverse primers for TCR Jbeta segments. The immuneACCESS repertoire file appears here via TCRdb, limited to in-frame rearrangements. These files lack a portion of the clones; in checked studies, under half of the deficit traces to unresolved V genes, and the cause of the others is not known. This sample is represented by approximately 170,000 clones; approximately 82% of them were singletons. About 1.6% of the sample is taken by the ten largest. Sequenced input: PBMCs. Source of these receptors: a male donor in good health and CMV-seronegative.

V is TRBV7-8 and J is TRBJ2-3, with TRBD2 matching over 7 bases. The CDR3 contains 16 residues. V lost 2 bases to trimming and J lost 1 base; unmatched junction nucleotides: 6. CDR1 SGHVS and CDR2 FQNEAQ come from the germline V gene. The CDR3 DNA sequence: TGTGCCAGCAGCTTACAAGGCCTAGCGGGCACAGATACGCAGTATTTT. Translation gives CASSLQGLAGTDTQYF.

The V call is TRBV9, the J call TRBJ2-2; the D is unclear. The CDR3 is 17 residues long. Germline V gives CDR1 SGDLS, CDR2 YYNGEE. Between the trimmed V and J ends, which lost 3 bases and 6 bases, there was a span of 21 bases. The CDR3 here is CASSERSTPFTSGELFF. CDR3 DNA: TGTGCCAGCAGCGAGAGGTCGACCCCGTTTACGTCCGGGGAGCTGTTTTTT. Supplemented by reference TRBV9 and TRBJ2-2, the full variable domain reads DSGVTQTPKHLITATGQRVTLRCSPRSGDLSVYWYQQSLDQGLQFLIQYYNGEERAKGNILERFSAQQFPDLHSELNLSSLELGDSALYFCASSERSTPFTSGELFFGEGSRLTVL.

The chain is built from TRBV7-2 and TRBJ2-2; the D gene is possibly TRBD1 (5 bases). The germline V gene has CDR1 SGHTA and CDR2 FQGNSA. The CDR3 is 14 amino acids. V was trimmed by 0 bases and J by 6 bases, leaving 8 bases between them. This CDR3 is CASSLALGPGELFF. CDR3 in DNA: TGTGCCAGCAGCTTAGCATTGGGGCCCGGGGAGCTGTTTTTT.